The 12 T cell receptor beta chains below were found in one sample sequenced in a study of shared clonotypes between healthy human individuals. Terminally differentiated effector memory CD45RA+ cells were excluded by CCR7 positive selection of CD45RO-negative cells. Libraries were prepared by immunoSEQ multiplex PCR; TCRdb keeps only in-frame clonotypes and omits some of them. The repertoire holds roughly 2.1 million clones, with more than 85% as singletons. The sample comprised naive CD8+ T cells from PBMCs. The receptors here all came from a man aged 18 to 35 in good health. Some clones in this sample may be carry-over from other donors' samples.

This sequence joins TRBV15 and TRBJ1-1; possibly TRBD1 for D (6 bases). Between the trimmed V and J ends, which lost 0 bases and 5 bases, there was a span of 13 bases. CDR1 and CDR2 from the germline V gene are LNHNV and YYDKDF (reference sequence). This CDR3 has 15 residues. Here the CDR3 reads CATSRDRGRSTEAFF. The CDR3 region has the DNA TGTGCCACCAGCAGAGATAGGGGGAGATCAACTGAAGCTTTCTTT.

The chain links TRBV10-3 to TRBJ2-7; possibly TRBD1 for D (5 bases). The germline V and J ends were trimmed by 6 bases and 0 bases, with 15 bases remaining between them. The germline gives CDR1 ENHRY, CDR2 SYGVKD. This CDR3 comprises 15 residues. For the CDR3, the DNA is TGTGCCATCAGAACACAGGACGGAGACTCCTACGAGCAGTACTTC. Protein sequence: CAIRTQDGDSYEQYF.

This chain uses TRBV7-9 with TRBJ1-4; 8 bases are a match to TRBD1. Germline V gene sequence: CDR1 SEHNR, CDR2 FQNEAQ (reference sequence). The V segment lost 7 bases and the J segment 8 bases; nucleotides outside the gene matches: 3. The CDR3 has 12 residues. The CDR3 DNA reads as TGTGCCAGCACAGGGGGCATGGAAAAACTGTTTTTT. It is translated as CASTGGMEKLFF.

The chain uses TRBV19 and TRBJ2-3; D gene ambiguous. Germline V lookup: CDR1 LNHDA, CDR2 SQIVND (reference sequence). V was pared by 8 bases and J by 1 base, with 7 bases between. The CDR3 consists of 12 residues. The DNA for the CDR3 is TGTGCCAGTGATGGGTGCACAGATACGCAGTATTTT. Protein product: CASDGCTDTQYF.

Note on this clone: This sample also contains other DNA sequences that code for the same CDR3. The chain links TRBV4-1 to TRBJ2-7, with unresolved D. This CDR3 region has 13 residues. Per the germline V gene, CDR1 is MGHRA and CDR2 is YSYEKL. V lost 0 bases and J 4 bases, leaving 7 bases between the germline ends. The CDR3 nucleotides are TGCGCCAGCAGCCAAGATTGGGGTTACGAGCAGTACTTC. Its translation is CASSQDWGYEQYF.

This clone was detected only a few times. The V gene is TRBV29-1, the J gene TRBJ2-1; D unclear. Germline V gives CDR1 SQVTM, CDR2 ANQGSEA. The CDR3 is made up of 10 amino acids. The V end was cut by 6 bases, the J end by 10 bases, with 10 bases between. CDR3 region: CSVFDGEQFF. The CDR3 DNA sequence: TGCAGCGTGTTCGACGGCGAGCAGTTCTTC.

The genes are TRBV9 and TRBJ2-7; D is possibly TRBD1 or TRBD2 (6 bases each). The CDR3 totals 16 residues. Germline assignment: CDR1 SGDLS and CDR2 YYNGEE. V dropped 0 bases and J dropped 5 bases, with 18 bases sitting between them. CDR3 sequence (DNA): TGTGCCAGCAGCGTAGCGGCGTTCAGGGGAGGTAACGAGCAGTACTTC. Translation gives CASSVAAFRGGNEQYF.

The chain recombines TRBV27 with TRBJ2-1; TRBD1 is a possible D gene (6 bases). V lost 6 bases to trimming and J lost 10 bases, with 10 bases between them. The CDR3 is 11 residues long. Looked up from germline, CDR1 is MNHEY and CDR2 is SMNVEV (reference sequence). CDR3 sequence (DNA): TGTGCCAGCAGCAGGGGAGTCGAGCAGTTCTTC. Translated, it gives CASSRGVEQFF.

The chain has TRBV6-4 and TRBJ2-4; 9 bases are a match to TRBD1. CDR1 MRHNA and CDR2 SNTAGT come from the germline V gene. CDR3 length equals 15 residues. Unmatched junction bases numbered 4, after V lost 6 bases and J lost 1 base. The CDR3 reads CASRGTGLAKNIQYF. The CDR3 nucleotides read TGTGCCAGCAGGGGGACAGGGTTGGCCAAAAACATTCAGTACTTC.

The chain carries TRBV5-1 and TRBJ2-1, with a weak D call TRBD2 (5 bases). Germline CDR1 and CDR2: SGHRS and YFSETQ. V was cut by 2 bases and J by 1 base, with 7 bases left in between. CDR3 length: 14 amino acids. The CDR3 bases are TGCGCCAGCAGCTTTAGCGTTTCCTACAATGAGCAGTTCTTC. This encodes CASSFSVSYNEQFF. The full variable domain, its missing parts supplied by reference TRBV5-1 and TRBJ2-1, is KAGVTQTPRYLIKTRGQQVTLSCSPISGHRSVSWYQQTPGQGLQFLFEYFSETQRNKGNFPGRFSGRQFSNSRSEMNVSTLELGDSALYLCASSFSVSYNEQFFGPGTRLTVL.

This rearrangement joins TRBV28 to TRBJ1-1; no definite D call. The CDR3 contains 14 residues. Deletions cut 6 bases from V and 1 base from J, with 12 bases between. From germline, CDR1 is MDHEN and CDR2 SYDVKM. The CDR3 protein is CASRDHSTNTEAFF. As DNA, the CDR3 is TGTGCCAGCAGGGACCACTCAACGAACACTGAAGCTTTCTTT.

J is TRBJ2-2 and V is TRBV7-6; D is uncertain. Germline-derived CDR1 and CDR2 are SGHVS and FNYEAQ. Deletions cut 5 bases from V and 6 bases from J, with 16 bases between. The CDR3 consists of 15 residues. CDR3 in amino acids: CASSIGGTAAGELFF. In nucleotides, the CDR3 is TGTGCCAGCAGCATCGGCGGCACGGCAGCCGGGGAGCTGTTTTTT.